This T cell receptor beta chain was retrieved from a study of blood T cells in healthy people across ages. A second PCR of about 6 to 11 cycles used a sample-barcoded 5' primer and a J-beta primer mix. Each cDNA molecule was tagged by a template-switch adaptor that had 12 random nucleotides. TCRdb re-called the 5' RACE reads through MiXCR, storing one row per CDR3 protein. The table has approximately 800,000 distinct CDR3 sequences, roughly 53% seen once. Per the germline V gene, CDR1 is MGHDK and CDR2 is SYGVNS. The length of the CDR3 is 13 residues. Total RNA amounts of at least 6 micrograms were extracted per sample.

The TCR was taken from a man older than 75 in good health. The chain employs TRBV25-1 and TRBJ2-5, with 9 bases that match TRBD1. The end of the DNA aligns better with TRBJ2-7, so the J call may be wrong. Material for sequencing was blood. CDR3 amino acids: CASSGTGSDEQYF. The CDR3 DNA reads TGTGCCAGCAGCGGGACAGGGTCCGACGAGCAGTACTTC.